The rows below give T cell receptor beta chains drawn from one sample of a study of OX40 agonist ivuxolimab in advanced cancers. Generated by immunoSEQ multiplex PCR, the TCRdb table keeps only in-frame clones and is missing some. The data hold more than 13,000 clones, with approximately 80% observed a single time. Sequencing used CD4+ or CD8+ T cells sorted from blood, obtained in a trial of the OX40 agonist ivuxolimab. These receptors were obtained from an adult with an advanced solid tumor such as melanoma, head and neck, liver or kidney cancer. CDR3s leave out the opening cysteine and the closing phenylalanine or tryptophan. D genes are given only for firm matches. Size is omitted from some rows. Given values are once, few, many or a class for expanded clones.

CDR3aa: ASSLKTSDEQF; j_gene: TRBJ2-1; abundance: NA; d_gene: NA; v_gene: TRBV7-2
CDR3aa: ASKKPGGKSEKLF; j_gene: TRBJ1-4; abundance: NA; d_gene: NA; v_gene: TRBV28
CDR3aa: ASTPDRSSYEQY; j_gene: TRBJ2-7; abundance: NA; d_gene: NA; v_gene: TRBV11-3
CDR3aa: ASSLLSGGGETQY; j_gene: TRBJ2-5; abundance: NA; d_gene: TRBD2; v_gene: TRBV14
CDR3aa: ASSFMGWSTEAF; j_gene: TRBJ1-1; abundance: NA; d_gene: NA; v_gene: TRBV28
CDR3aa: ATSRDPPDTLQY; j_gene: TRBJ2-7; abundance: NA; d_gene: NA; v_gene: TRBV15
CDR3aa: ASSLPERGALQETQY; j_gene: TRBJ2-5; abundance: NA; d_gene: TRBD2; v_gene: TRBV11-3
CDR3aa: AWRLLAEAF; j_gene: TRBJ1-1; abundance: NA; d_gene: NA; v_gene: TRBV30
CDR3aa: ASSWGGEQF; j_gene: TRBJ2-1; abundance: few; d_gene: NA; v_gene: TRBV28
CDR3aa: ASSFLSNQPQH; j_gene: TRBJ1-5; abundance: few; d_gene: NA; v_gene: TRBV2
CDR3aa: AWRTVNTEAF; j_gene: TRBJ1-1; abundance: NA; d_gene: NA; v_gene: TRBV30
CDR3aa: ASTFAGGTGELF; j_gene: TRBJ2-2; abundance: few; d_gene: NA; v_gene: TRBV9
CDR3aa: ASSYELDSYNEQF; j_gene: TRBJ2-1; abundance: NA; d_gene: NA; v_gene: TRBV6-6
CDR3aa: ASSQDKNSGLYGYT; j_gene: TRBJ1-2; abundance: NA; d_gene: NA; v_gene: TRBV4-3
CDR3aa: ASSPPRSGANVLT; j_gene: TRBJ2-6; abundance: NA; d_gene: NA; v_gene: TRBV11-2
CDR3aa: ASSLGTVSSYEQY; j_gene: TRBJ2-7; abundance: NA; d_gene: TRBD1; v_gene: TRBV14
CDR3aa: ASSLIRTNTEAF; j_gene: TRBJ1-1; abundance: few; d_gene: NA; v_gene: TRBV7-8
CDR3aa: ASSPRDEAF; j_gene: TRBJ1-1; abundance: many; d_gene: NA; v_gene: TRBV7-9
CDR3aa: ASSQDIGWGDTGELF; j_gene: TRBJ2-2; abundance: NA; d_gene: NA; v_gene: TRBV4-3
CDR3aa: ASSSPQGGYNEQF; j_gene: TRBJ2-1; abundance: NA; d_gene: TRBD1; v_gene: TRBV7-2
CDR3aa: ASSQYGVSETQY; j_gene: TRBJ2-5; abundance: NA; d_gene: NA; v_gene: TRBV4-3
CDR3aa: ASSSAGYWNEAF; j_gene: TRBJ1-1; abundance: NA; d_gene: NA; v_gene: TRBV27
CDR3aa: ASSLGSGTEAF; j_gene: TRBJ1-1; abundance: NA; d_gene: NA; v_gene: TRBV5-4
CDR3aa: ASSGTGSSPLH; j_gene: TRBJ1-6; abundance: NA; d_gene: NA; v_gene: TRBV5-6
CDR3aa: ASSFRGGGWSYGYT; j_gene: TRBJ1-2; abundance: NA; d_gene: TRBD1; v_gene: TRBV28
CDR3aa: ASSLLAGESTDTQY; j_gene: TRBJ2-3; abundance: NA; d_gene: TRBD2; v_gene: TRBV4-3
CDR3aa: ASSATGGGSPLH; j_gene: TRBJ1-6; abundance: NA; d_gene: TRBD1; v_gene: TRBV9
CDR3aa: ASSLAQDYEQY; j_gene: TRBJ2-7; abundance: many; d_gene: NA; v_gene: TRBV11-1
CDR3aa: ASSYRQADTEAF; j_gene: TRBJ1-1; abundance: NA; d_gene: NA; v_gene: TRBV9
CDR3aa: ASRWTDYSNQPQH; j_gene: TRBJ1-5; abundance: NA; d_gene: NA; v_gene: TRBV2
CDR3aa: ASSIDGGDEQY; j_gene: TRBJ2-7; abundance: NA; d_gene: NA; v_gene: TRBV19
CDR3aa: ASSLAPGSAGANVLT; j_gene: TRBJ2-6; abundance: few; d_gene: NA; v_gene: TRBV7-6
CDR3aa: ASSLNRGIEAF; j_gene: TRBJ1-1; abundance: NA; d_gene: NA; v_gene: TRBV7-2
CDR3aa: ASSYRAEETQY; j_gene: TRBJ2-5; abundance: NA; d_gene: NA; v_gene: TRBV27
CDR3aa: ASSPPGWNQPQH; j_gene: TRBJ1-5; abundance: once; d_gene: NA; v_gene: TRBV18
CDR3aa: ASSLIAYEQY; j_gene: TRBJ2-7; abundance: NA; d_gene: NA; v_gene: TRBV7-9
CDR3aa: ASSQVGTHGNTEAF; j_gene: TRBJ1-1; abundance: NA; d_gene: NA; v_gene: TRBV4-1